This T cell receptor beta chain was captured in a study of T cell repertoires in cytomegalovirus infection. In the study overall: Public TCR beta signatures provided an indication of both CMV infection and a matching HLA type.

TCRdb re-derived calls from the reads in MiXCR, one entry per CDR3 protein. The sample records hundreds of thousands of distinct CDR3 sequences, around a third being singletons. Note on this clonotype: As yet, its antigen is unknown.

The receptor was isolated from a human donor in good health (CMV status not recorded). Some clones in this sample may be carry-over from other donors' samples. The specimen was cultured PBMCs, collected from culture after CMV antigen stimulation.

Written as DNA, the CDR3 is TGCGCCAGCAGCTTTGGTGGGCGAGGAGGAACAGATACGCAGTATTTT. Encoded protein: CASSFGGRGGTDTQYF. The chain links TRBV5-1 to TRBJ2-3, with a tentative D call TRBD2 (5 bases). Germline V gene lookup returns CDR1 SGHRS and CDR2 YFSETQ. The CDR3 has 16 amino acids. V lost 2 bases to trimming and J lost 3 bases, with 16 bases between them.